A single sample is the source of the 28 T cell receptor beta chains below, sequenced in a study of CD8+ T cells in alopecia areata. Once RNA had been extracted, it was reverse transcribed into cDNA to act as the sequencing template. Assay used: immunoSEQ multiplex PCR; TCRdb lists only in-frame clones, some missing. The sample comprises roughly 150,000 clones, more than 45% of which are singletons, and approximately 6.8% rests with the top ten. Sequencing was done on a sample of CD4+ T cells sorted from blood. These receptor sequences come from a human donor with alopecia areata.

The chain uses TRBV29-1 and TRBJ1-1; the D gene is possibly TRBD1 (6 bases). Trimming stripped 3 bases from V and 0 bases from J, with 11 bases between. Germline CDR1 reads SQVTM; CDR2 reads ANQGSEA. The CDR3 is 14 residues long. This CDR3 is CSVDRQVLNTEAFF. The CDR3 DNA reads as TGCAGCGTTGACCGACAGGTTCTGAACACTGAAGCTTTCTTT.

This clone was seen only a few times. The chain joins TRBV28 to TRBJ2-1; no firm D call. This CDR3 is built from 11 residues. Trimming took 3 bases from V and 10 from J, leaving 7 bases between them. The germline CDR1 and CDR2 sequences are MDHEN and SYDVKM. The DNA of the CDR3 is TGTGCCAGCAGTTTGCGGCGGGAGCAGTTCTTC. Amino acids: CASSLRREQFF.

V and J are TRBV29-1 and TRBJ1-1; D gene unclear. CDR1 and CDR2 (germline): SQVTM, ANQGSEA. The CDR3 has 13 residues. V lost 2 bases and J lost 0, with 7 bases in between. CDR3 loop: CSVERVLNTEAFF. CDR3 in DNA: TGCAGCGTTGAAAGGGTTCTGAACACTGAAGCTTTCTTT.

V gene TRBV7-9 combines with J gene TRBJ2-1, with TRBD1 matching 7 bases. Germline V CDR1 and CDR2: SEHNR, FQNEAQ (reference sequence). The CDR3 contains 15 residues. Trimming cost V 0 bases and J 8 bases; bases outside gene matches: 7. DNA for the CDR3: TGTGCCAGCAGCTTAGCTCTCAGGGGGAAAGATGAGCAGTTCTTC. Translating it yields CASSLALRGKDEQFF.

This clone was counted a few times. The chain recombines TRBV29-1 with TRBJ2-2; the D gene is possibly TRBD2 (6 bases). The CDR3 has 14 amino acids. V was shortened by 6 bases and J by 3 bases, with 14 bases between the two germline ends. Germline lookup yields CDR1 SQVTM and CDR2 ANQGSEA. CDR3 bases: TGCAGCGTCAACCGGGACTCACACACCGGGGAGCTGTTTTTT. Protein: CSVNRDSHTGELFF.

This clone showed up just a few times. The V and J genes are TRBV19 and TRBJ2-1; TRBD2 might be the D (6 bases). The CDR3 extends over 15 amino acids. Deletions cut 5 bases from V and 7 bases from J, with 18 bases between. Germline V CDR1 and CDR2: LNHDA, SQIVND (reference sequence). CDR3 nucleotides: TGTGCCAGTAGTCGGGGGAGCCACCTAAGTAATGAGCAGTTCTTC. It is translated as CASSRGSHLSNEQFF.

The V gene is TRBV29-1, the J gene TRBJ2-3, with TRBD2 matching over 11 bases. Germline values: CDR1 SQVTM, CDR2 ANQGSEA. The CDR3 length is 14 residues. V gave up 4 bases and J gave up 6 bases; unmatched junction bases: 6. The CDR3 nucleotides are TGCAGCGTTGCAGTAGCGGGAGGGCCGGATACGCAGTATTTT. Translation gives CSVAVAGGPDTQYF.

The genes are TRBV25-1 and TRBJ2-3, with 10 bases aligning to TRBD2. The CDR3 contains 17 residues. Germline assignment: CDR1 MGHDK and CDR2 SYGVNS. Trimming took 2 bases from V and 4 from J; bases not matched to a gene: 9. The CDR3 DNA is TGTGCCAGCAGTGAACCCAGTCGAGCGGGAGGGTCAGATACGCAGTATTTT. Amino acids: CASSEPSRAGGSDTQYF. Variable domain in full (rest from reference TRBV25-1 and TRBJ2-3): EADIYQTPRYLVIGTGKKITLECSQTMGHDKMYWYQQDPGMELHLIHYSYGVNSTEKGDLSSESTVSRIRTEHFPLTLESARPSHTSQYLCASSEPSRAGGSDTQYFGPGTRLTVL.

V usage is TRBV29-1 and J usage is TRBJ1-2, with D hard to call. Trimming took 4 bases from V and 7 from J, leaving 19 bases between them. The CDR3 loop spans 14 amino acids. Germline CDR1 reads SQVTM; CDR2 reads ANQGSEA. The CDR3 is CSVGGKDGRSGYTF. CDR3 nucleotide sequence: TGCAGCGTTGGAGGGAAGGACGGGCGGTCTGGCTACACCTTC.

The CDR3 nucleotides are TGTGCCAGCCAGACTTACGAGCAGTACTTC. Translating gives CASQTYEQYF. The chain combines TRBV2 with TRBJ2-7; D is uncertain. Trimming pared 8 bases from V and 4 bases from J, leaving 6 bases between. Germline V CDR1 and CDR2: SNHLY, FYNNEI. The CDR3 covers 10 residues.

The chain recombines TRBV27 with TRBJ2-7; a possible D gene is TRBD1 (6 bases). Germline CDR1 and CDR2: MNHEY and SMNVEV (reference sequence). The CDR3 has 16 amino acids. V lost 1 base to trimming and J lost 2 bases, with 15 bases between them. CDR3 in amino acids: CASSLYGNRATYEQYF. As DNA, the CDR3 is TGTGCCAGCAGTTTATATGGAAACAGGGCCACCTACGAGCAGTACTTC.

The rearrangement joins TRBV5-1 to TRBJ1-1; D is ambiguous. Germline CDR1 is SGHRS and CDR2 is YFSETQ. This CDR3 has 15 residues. V was cut by 0 bases and J by 8 bases, with 17 bases left in between. CDR3 coding DNA: TGCGCCAGCAGCTTGGTCGGCGGCTCCGAGCCGGAAGCTTTCTTT. This codes for CASSLVGGSEPEAFF.

This rearrangement joins TRBV15 to TRBJ1-1; no clear D gene. The CDR3 covers 11 residues. V was clipped by 0 bases and J by 5 bases, with 1 base between them. Germline V gene lookup returns CDR1 LNHNV and CDR2 YYDKDF (reference sequence). The CDR3 sequence is CATSRDTEAFF. CDR3 nucleotide sequence: TGTGCCACCAGCAGAGATACTGAAGCTTTCTTT.

V usage is TRBV29-1 and J usage is TRBJ2-5; D unclear. The germline gives CDR1 SQVTM, CDR2 ANQGSEA. This CDR3 spans 13 amino acids. V lost 4 bases and J 0 bases, leaving 9 bases between the germline ends. CDR3 amino acids: CSVALGYQETQYF. The CDR3 bases are TGCAGCGTTGCTCTTGGGTACCAAGAGACCCAGTACTTC. Filled out from reference TRBV29-1 and TRBJ2-5, the complete variable domain reads SAVISQKPSRDICQRGTSLTIQCQVDSQVTMMFWYRQQPGQSLTLIATANQGSEATYESGFVIDKFPISRPNLTFSTLTVSNMSPEDSSIYLCSVALGYQETQYFGPGTRLLVL.

J is TRBJ2-7 and V is TRBV27; D unclear. This CDR3 is built from 13 residues. V lost 6 bases, J lost 0 bases, and 9 bases lay in between. Germline V lookup: CDR1 MNHEY, CDR2 SMNVEV (reference sequence). CDR3 protein: CASSQSSSYEQYF. The CDR3 nucleotides are TGTGCCAGCAGCCAATCCAGCTCCTACGAGCAGTACTTC.

The chain links TRBV5-1 to TRBJ2-2, with D uncertain. CDR3 length: 14 amino acids. Germline V lookup: CDR1 SGHRS, CDR2 YFSETQ. The germline V and J ends were trimmed by 5 bases and 2 bases, with 10 bases remaining between them. In DNA form, the CDR3 reads TGCGCCAGCAGGTGGACCATAAACACCGGGGAGCTGTTTTTT. Translation gives CASRWTINTGELFF. Together with reference TRBV5-1 and TRBJ2-2, the CDR3 gives the full variable domain: KAGVTQTPRYLIKTRGQQVTLSCSPISGHRSVSWYQQTPGQGLQFLFEYFSETQRNKGNFPGRFSGRQFSNSRSEMNVSTLELGDSALYLCASRWTINTGELFFGEGSRLTVL.

This chain connects TRBV30 to TRBJ1-5, with D tentatively TRBD1 (6 bases). CDR1 GTSNPN and CDR2 SVGIG come from the germline V gene (reference sequence). The V gene lost 3 bases and the J gene lost 7 bases, with 16 bases spanning the gap. The CDR3 is 14 residues long. For the CDR3, the DNA is TGTGCCTGGAGCCCTGGGACACCCGGACAGCCCCAGCATTTT. Protein product: CAWSPGTPGQPQHF.

The gene calls are TRBV29-1 and TRBJ1-1; 8 positions match TRBD1. This CDR3 comprises 13 residues. Germline CDR1 SQVTM, CDR2 ANQGSEA. Trimming cost V 4 bases and J 5 bases; bases outside gene matches: 6. The CDR3, as DNA: TGCAGCGTTGCTCACAGGGGGATTACTGAAGCTTTCTTT. It encodes CSVAHRGITEAFF.

Only a few counts were recorded for this clone. The rearrangement uses TRBV29-1 and TRBJ2-7, with TRBD1 identical over 7 bases. CDR1 is SQVTM, CDR2 ANQGSEA, per germline. This CDR3 is built from 13 residues. V trimming: 7 bases; J trimming: 3 bases; junction bases outside the gene matches: 9. This chain's CDR3 is CSARTGLFYEQYF. CDR3 in DNA: TGCAGCGCACGGACAGGTTTATTCTACGAGCAGTACTTC.

The rearrangement joins TRBV30 to TRBJ2-1; D is possibly TRBD2 (6 bases). The CDR3 sequence is 13 residues long. Trimming removed 5 bases from V and 0 bases from J, with 8 bases in between. Germline values: CDR1 GTSNPN, CDR2 SVGIG (reference sequence). The CDR3 sequence is CAWGGSSYNEQFF. As DNA, the CDR3 is TGTGCCTGGGGGGGGAGCTCCTACAATGAGCAGTTCTTC. Together with reference TRBV30 and TRBJ2-1, the CDR3 gives the full variable domain: SQTIHQWPATLVQPVGSPLSLECTVEGTSNPNLYWYRQAAGRGLQLLFYSVGIGQISSEVPQNLSASRPQDRQFILSSKKLLLSDSGFYLCAWGGSSYNEQFFGPGTRLTVL.

V is TRBV25-1 and J is TRBJ1-1, with D maybe TRBD1 (6 bases). The CDR3 runs 14 residues. The germline V gene encodes CDR1 MGHDK and CDR2 SYGVNS. V lost 6 bases and J 6 bases, leaving 17 bases between the germline ends. CDR3 residues: CASRPPDRPAEAFF. The CDR3 nucleotides read TGTGCCAGCAGGCCGCCCGACAGGCCCGCTGAAGCTTTCTTT.

This chain joins TRBV7-2 and TRBJ2-1, with D possibly TRBD2 on 6 matching bases. CDR3 length: 16 residues. CDR1 is SGHTA and CDR2 is FQGNSA in the germline V gene. Trimming removed 3 bases at V and 6 bases at J, with 18 bases between. The CDR3 protein is CASSFGGTLGGNEQFF. CDR3 bases: TGTGCCAGCAGCTTTGGGGGGACCCTTGGGGGCAATGAGCAGTTCTTC.

The CDR3 here is CASSNKQGGLVETQYF. As DNA, the CDR3 is TGTGCCAGCAGCAATAAACAGGGTGGTCTGGTGGAGACCCAGTACTTC. The genes are TRBV7-6 and TRBJ2-5; possible D gene TRBD1, 6 bases. Germline V gene lookup returns CDR1 SGHVS and CDR2 FNYEAQ. CDR3 length equals 16 residues. With 5 bases removed from V and 5 bases from J, the gap between germline ends came to 21 bases.

This clone turned up a few times. The chain joins TRBV30 to TRBJ2-7, with 9 bases matching TRBD2. The length of the CDR3 is 11 residues. CDR1 is GTSNPN and CDR2 is SVGIG in the germline V gene (reference sequence). The CDR3 coding sequence is TGTGCTGCGGGAGGGCGGGGCGAGCAGTACTTC. This gives the protein CAAGGRGEQYF.

The chain joins TRBV9 to TRBJ2-1; TRBD2 agrees at 10 bases. This CDR3 region has 16 residues. The junction had 5 bases not matched to a gene; V was cut back by 2 bases and J by 3 bases. The germline V gene has CDR1 SGDLS and CDR2 YYNGEE. This CDR3 reads CASSVASGSNYNEQFF. In DNA, the CDR3 is TGTGCCAGCAGCGTGGCTAGCGGGAGTAACTACAATGAGCAGTTCTTC.

The chain carries TRBV28 and TRBJ2-3; 11 bases align to TRBD2. The CDR3 has 14 amino acids. The V and J ends lost 5 bases and 6 bases, in that order; junction bases with no gene match: 4. Germline V gives CDR1 MDHEN, CDR2 SYDVKM. CDR3: CASSIGTSGDTQYF. In DNA, the CDR3 is TGTGCCAGCAGTATCGGGACTAGCGGTGATACGCAGTATTTT.

This clone was observed a few times. The chain couples TRBV7-3 to TRBJ2-2, with no clear D. The CDR3 loop spans 13 amino acids. V lost 6 bases and J 8 bases, leaving 13 bases between the germline ends. The V gene's germline CDR1 is SGHTA and CDR2 FQGTGA. CDR3 amino acids: CASSYRPGGELFF. The CDR3 DNA is TGTGCCAGCAGTTACAGACCCGGAGGGGAGCTGTTTTTT.

The V call is TRBV29-1, the J call TRBJ2-6; 7 bases match TRBD1. CDR1 is SQVTM and CDR2 is ANQGSEA in the germline V gene. The V segment lost 4 bases and the J segment 0 bases; nucleotides outside the gene matches: 6. The CDR3 is made up of 16 amino acids. Written as DNA, the CDR3 is TGCAGCGTTGGAGGGACAGCGATCTCTGGGGCCAACGTCCTGACTTTC. This codes for CSVGGTAISGANVLTF.